The entry below gives a single T cell receptor beta chain sequence along with its context. Per the original methods: Reference gene primers were amplified, and this amplification served to estimate nucleated cell counts. This table comes from immunoSEQ multiplex PCR, and its TCRdb copy is limited to in-frame clones, with some not included. V and J calls and clone size are given by that table; D and trimming were obtained from the DNA. The repertoire has just under 350,000 clones, around 80% of them found once; the top ten carry about 2.7%. This record belongs to a study of blood T cell repertoires in COVID-19. About the research overall: Sample material is recorded as cDNA or gDNA derived from T cells, B-cell-depleted T cells, or PBMCs.

Germline CDR1 KGHSH, CDR2 LQKENI. The CDR3 is 18 residues long. V dropped 3 bases and J dropped 1; count of bases not matched to a gene: 12. Sequencing was performed on peripheral blood. The chain combines TRBV18 with TRBJ1-2, with 9 nucleotides matching TRBD1. The origin of this receptor is a man between 25 and 39 years old with active or convalescent COVID-19. The CDR3 nucleotides are TGTGCCAGCTCACCGATGAGCCCCGGGACAGGGAATAACTATGGCTACACCTTC. Its protein product is CASSPMSPGTGNNYGYTF.